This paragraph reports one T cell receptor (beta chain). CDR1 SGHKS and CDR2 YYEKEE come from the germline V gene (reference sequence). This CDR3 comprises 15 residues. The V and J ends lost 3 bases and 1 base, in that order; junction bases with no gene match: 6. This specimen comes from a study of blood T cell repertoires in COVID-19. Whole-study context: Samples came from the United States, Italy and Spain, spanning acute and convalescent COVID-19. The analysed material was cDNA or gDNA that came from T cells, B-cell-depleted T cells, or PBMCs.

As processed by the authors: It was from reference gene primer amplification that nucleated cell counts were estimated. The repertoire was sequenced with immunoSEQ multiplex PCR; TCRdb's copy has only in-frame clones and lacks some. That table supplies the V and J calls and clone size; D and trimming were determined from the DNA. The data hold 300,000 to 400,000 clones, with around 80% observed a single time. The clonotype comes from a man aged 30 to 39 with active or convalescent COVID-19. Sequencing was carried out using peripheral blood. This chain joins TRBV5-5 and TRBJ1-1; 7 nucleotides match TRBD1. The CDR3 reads CASSSTGVKNTEAFF. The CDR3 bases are TGTGCCAGCAGCTCTACAGGGGTCAAGAACACTGAAGCTTTCTTT.